This is a list of T cell receptor beta chains from one sample in a study of Ad26.COV2.S vaccination and SARS-CoV-2 variants. The data were produced by immunoSEQ multiplex PCR, yet TCRdb's version contains in-frame clones alone and is incomplete. The repertoire includes around 250,000 clones, roughly 87% of them detected once, and just under 3% sits in the top ten. The specimen comprised peripheral blood, sampled in a trial of Ad26.COV2.S vaccine versus placebo. The receptors were gathered from a person between 18 and 65 years old who received the Ad26.COV2.S COVID-19 vaccine or a placebo. Both conserved end residues are part of each CDR3. Fields, in order: V gene, clone size, D gene, J gene, CDR3 protein, CDR3 DNA. A D gene is named only where the DNA matches it firmly. Some rows mark clone size as missing; the rest say once, few, many or name a class of expanded clone.

>TRBV3-1/TRBV3-2|once|NA|TRBJ1-1
CASSQVGGRRTEAFF
TGTGCCAGCAGCCAAGTTGGAGGTCGTCGTACTGAAGCTTTCTTT
>TRBV24-1|NA|NA|TRBJ1-5
CATSDGRLNQPQHF
TGTGCCACCAGTGACGGACGGCTCAATCAGCCCCAGCATTTT
>TRBV4-1|NA|NA|TRBJ1-1
CASSLAQAATEAFF
TGCGCCAGCAGCCTTGCCCAGGCTGCCACTGAAGCTTTCTTT
>TRBV7-3|once|NA|TRBJ1-6
CASSPSSDSPLHF
TGTGCCAGCAGCCCCTCGTCGGATTCACCCCTCCACTTT
>TRBV9|NA|NA|TRBJ2-7
CASSVEGGPSYEQYF
TGTGCCAGCAGCGTAGAGGGGGGTCCCTCCTACGAGCAGTACTTC
>TRBV6-1|NA|NA|TRBJ1-6
CASSDRRPYNSPLHF
TGTGCCAGCAGTGACCGCCGGCCTTATAATTCACCCCTCCACTTT
>TRBV7-2|NA|NA|TRBJ1-3
CASSLVGLENTIYF
TGTGCCAGCAGCTTAGTGGGGTTAGAGAACACCATATATTTT
>TRBV6-1|NA|TRBD1|TRBJ1-5
CASSFGTGENQPQHF
TGTGCCAGCAGTTTTGGGACAGGAGAAAATCAGCCCCAGCATTTT
>TRBV6-1|once|NA|TRBJ2-1
CASSEWEGGYNEQFF
TGTGCCAGCAGTGAATGGGAGGGGGGCTACAATGAGCAGTTCTTC
>TRBV4-3|NA|TRBD1|TRBJ1-2
CASSTSGQGKGYTF
TGCGCCAGCAGCACATCCGGACAGGGCAAAGGCTACACCTTC
>TRBV6-2/TRBV6-3|NA|NA|TRBJ2-2
CASSRDNINTGELFF
TGTGCCAGCAGCCGGGACAATATTAACACCGGGGAGCTGTTTTTT
>TRBV5-1|NA|TRBD1|TRBJ2-1
CASTAQGAADEQFF
TGCGCCAGCACAGCCCAGGGGGCGGCGGATGAGCAGTTCTTC
>TRBV7-2|NA|NA|TRBJ2-3
CASSSPGAPTDTQYF
TGTGCCAGCAGCTCTCCGGGAGCACCCACAGATACGCAGTATTTT
>TRBV18|NA|NA|TRBJ1-6
CASSPRSSYNSPLHF
TGTGCCAGCTCACCGCGGAGCTCCTATAATTCACCCCTCCACTTT
>TRBV21-1|NA|NA|TRBJ1-2
CASSKDYKLGPSPLNYGYTF
TGTGCTAGCAGCAAAGATTACAAATTAGGGCCATCCCCCTTAAACTATGGCTACACCTTC
>TRBV12-5|NA|NA|TRBJ2-7
CASGLVGVAEQYF
TGTGCTAGTGGTTTGGTAGGGGTAGCCGAGCAGTACTTC
>TRBV7-9|NA|TRBD2|TRBJ2-5
CASSLVPSGDQETQYF
TGTGCCAGCAGCTTAGTTCCCAGCGGGGACCAAGAGACCCAGTACTTC
>TRBV4-1|NA|NA|TRBJ2-1
CASSQEESSYNEQFF
TGCGCCAGCAGCCAAGAAGAGAGCTCCTACAATGAGCAGTTCTTC
>TRBV11-3|NA|TRBD2|TRBJ2-2
CASSLGGTSGTGELFF
TGTGCCAGCAGCTTAGGCGGGACTAGCGGGACCGGGGAGCTGTTTTTT
>TRBV19|NA|NA|TRBJ1-1
CASSKSFTNTEAFF
TGTGCCAGTAGTAAGAGTTTTACGAACACTGAAGCTTTCTTT
>TRBV7-2|NA|NA|TRBJ2-2
CASSLAGPGELFF
TGTGCCAGCAGCTTAGCGGGGCCCGGGGAGCTGTTTTTT
>TRBV14|NA|NA|TRBJ1-1
CASSPRELNTEAFF
TGTGCCAGCAGCCCCCGGGAGTTAAACACTGAAGCTTTCTTT
>TRBV7-9|NA|NA|TRBJ2-3
CASSLVGASTDTQYF
TGTGCCAGCAGCTTAGTGGGGGCTAGCACAGATACGCAGTATTTT
>TRBV9|NA|NA|TRBJ2-6
CASSVVASGANVLTF
TGTGCCAGCAGCGTAGTGGCCTCTGGGGCCAACGTCCTGACTTTC
>TRBV2|NA|NA|TRBJ2-5
CASSEWVDGTQYF
TGTGCCAGCAGTGAATGGGTAGACGGGACCCAGTACTTC
>TRBV25-1|few|NA|TRBJ1-1
CASSPGTGGTEAFF
TGTGCCAGCAGCCCCGGTACGGGGGGCACTGAAGCTTTCTTT
>TRBV6-5|NA|NA|TRBJ1-6
CASRRQYNSPLHF
TGTGCCAGCAGAAGACAGTATAATTCACCCCTCCACTTT
>TRBV27|NA|TRBD1|TRBJ1-2
CASRRRDRLSNGYTF
TGTGCCAGCAGACGCCGGGACAGACTATCGAATGGCTACACCTTC
>TRBV7-2|NA|NA|TRBJ2-1
CASSSLDRGTMNNEQFF
TGTGCCAGCAGCTCCTTGGACCGAGGTACAATGAACAATGAGCAGTTCTTC
>TRBV5-1|NA|NA|TRBJ2-2
CASSLTINTGELFF
TGCGCCAGCAGCCTCACTATAAACACCGGGGAGCTGTTTTTT
>TRBV7-9|NA|TRBD1|TRBJ1-1
CASSLVTGGTEAFF
TGTGCCAGCAGCTTAGTGACAGGGGGCACTGAAGCTTTCTTT
>TRBV7-2|NA|NA|TRBJ1-1
CASSHSPARRGTEAFF
TGTGCCAGCAGCCATTCCCCTGCGCGTAGGGGCACTGAAGCTTTCTTT
>TRBV30|NA|TRBD1|TRBJ1-2
CAWARTGGIYGYTF
TGTGCCTGGGCACGGACAGGGGGCATCTATGGCTACACCTTC
>TRBV11-3|NA|NA|TRBJ2-1
CASSLSGGLNEQFF
TGTGCCAGCAGCTTATCTGGGGGCCTGAATGAGCAGTTCTTC
>TRBV6-1|NA|NA|TRBJ1-3
CASSEGLLGGNTIYF
TGTGCCAGCAGTGAGGGACTACTGGGTGGAAACACCATATATTTT
>TRBV6-6|once|NA|TRBJ2-5
CASSSGRVQETQYF
TGTGCCAGCAGTTCCGGACGGGTACAAGAGACCCAGTACTTC
>TRBV28|few|NA|TRBJ2-5
CASSAGETQYF
TGTGCCAGCAGTGCCGGAGAGACCCAGTACTTC
>TRBV18|NA|TRBD1|TRBJ1-5
CASSRTGGNQPQHF
TGTGCCAGCTCCCGCACAGGGGGCAATCAGCCCCAGCATTTT
>TRBV7-8|NA|NA|TRBJ1-6
CASSRTDRNNSPLHF
TGTGCCAGCAGCCGGACGGACCGGAATAATTCACCCCTCCACTTT
>TRBV12-3/TRBV12-4|NA|NA|TRBJ1-1
CASSFKENTEAFF
TGTGCCAGCAGTTTCAAAGAGAACACTGAAGCTTTCTTT
>TRBV7-9|NA|TRBD1|TRBJ1-6
CASSLGQGFYNSPLHF
TGTGCCAGCAGCCTCGGACAGGGCTTCTATAATTCACCCCTCCACTTT